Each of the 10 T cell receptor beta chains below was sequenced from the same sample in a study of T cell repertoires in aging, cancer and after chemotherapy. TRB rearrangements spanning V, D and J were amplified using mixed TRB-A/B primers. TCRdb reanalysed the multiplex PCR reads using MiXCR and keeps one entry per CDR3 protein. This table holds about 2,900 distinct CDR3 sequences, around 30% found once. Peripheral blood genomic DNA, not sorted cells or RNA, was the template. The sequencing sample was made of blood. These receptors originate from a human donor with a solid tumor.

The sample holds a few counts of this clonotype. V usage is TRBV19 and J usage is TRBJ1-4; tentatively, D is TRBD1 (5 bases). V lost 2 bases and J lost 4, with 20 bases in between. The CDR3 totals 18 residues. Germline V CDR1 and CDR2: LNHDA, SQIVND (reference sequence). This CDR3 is CASSISRVVGDFNEKLFF. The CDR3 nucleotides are TGTGCCAGTAGTATATCTAGGGTTGTCGGGGACTTTAATGAAAAACTGTTTTTT.

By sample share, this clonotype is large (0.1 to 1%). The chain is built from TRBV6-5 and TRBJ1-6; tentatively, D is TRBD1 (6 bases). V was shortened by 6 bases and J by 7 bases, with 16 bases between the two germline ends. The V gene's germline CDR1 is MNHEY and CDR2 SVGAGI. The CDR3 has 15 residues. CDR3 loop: CASSHEGVRNSPLHF. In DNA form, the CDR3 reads TGTGCCAGCAGCCACGAGGGGGTACGCAATTCACCCCTCCACTTT.

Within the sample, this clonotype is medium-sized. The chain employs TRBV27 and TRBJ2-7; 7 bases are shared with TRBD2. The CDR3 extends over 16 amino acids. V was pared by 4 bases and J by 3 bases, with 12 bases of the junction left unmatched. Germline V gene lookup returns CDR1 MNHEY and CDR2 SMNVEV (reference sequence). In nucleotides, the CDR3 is TGTGCCAGCAGTTGGGGGAGTGGCGGGAGAAACTACGAGCAGTACTTC. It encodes CASSWGSGGRNYEQYF.

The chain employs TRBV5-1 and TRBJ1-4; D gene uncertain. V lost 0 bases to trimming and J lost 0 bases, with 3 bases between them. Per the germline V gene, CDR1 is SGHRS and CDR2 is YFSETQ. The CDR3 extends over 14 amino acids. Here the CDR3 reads CASSLDSTNEKLFF. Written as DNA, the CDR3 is TGCGCCAGCAGCTTGGACTCAACTAATGAAAAACTGTTTTTT.

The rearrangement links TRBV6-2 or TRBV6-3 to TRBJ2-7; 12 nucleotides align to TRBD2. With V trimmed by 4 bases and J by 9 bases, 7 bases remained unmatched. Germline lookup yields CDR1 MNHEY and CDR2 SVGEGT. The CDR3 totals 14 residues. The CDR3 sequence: CASSSTSGSPPQYF. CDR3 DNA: TGTGCCAGCAGTTCGACTAGCGGGAGCCCACCGCAGTACTTC.

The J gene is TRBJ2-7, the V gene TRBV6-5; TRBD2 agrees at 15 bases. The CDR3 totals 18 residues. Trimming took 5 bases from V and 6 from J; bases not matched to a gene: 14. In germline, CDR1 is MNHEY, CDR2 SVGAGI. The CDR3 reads CASSPPSGLAGGFGEQYF. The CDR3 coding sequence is TGTGCCAGCAGTCCCCCCTCCGGACTAGCGGGAGGGTTCGGCGAGCAGTACTTC.

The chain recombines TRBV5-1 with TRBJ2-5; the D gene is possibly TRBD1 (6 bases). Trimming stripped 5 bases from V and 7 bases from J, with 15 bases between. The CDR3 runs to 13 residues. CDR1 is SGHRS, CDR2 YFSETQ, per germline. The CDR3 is CASRLYRVGTQYF. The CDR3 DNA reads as TGCGCCAGCAGACTATACAGGGTTGGGACCCAGTACTTC.

CDR3 sequence reads: CASGSNTGELFF. In DNA, the CDR3 is TGTGCCAGCGGGTCGAACACCGGGGAGCTGTTTTTT. V usage is TRBV28 and J usage is TRBJ2-2; D is unresolved. V lost 8 bases and J 0 bases, leaving 4 bases between the germline ends. The CDR3 loop spans 12 amino acids. CDR1 MDHEN and CDR2 SYDVKM come from the germline V gene. Combining the CDR3 with reference TRBV28 and TRBJ2-2 gives the whole variable domain DVKVTQSSRYLVKRTGEKVFLECVQDMDHENMFWYRQDPGLGLRLIYFSYDVKMKEKGDIPEGYSVSREKKERFSLILESASTNQTSMYLCASGSNTGELFFGEGSRLTVL.

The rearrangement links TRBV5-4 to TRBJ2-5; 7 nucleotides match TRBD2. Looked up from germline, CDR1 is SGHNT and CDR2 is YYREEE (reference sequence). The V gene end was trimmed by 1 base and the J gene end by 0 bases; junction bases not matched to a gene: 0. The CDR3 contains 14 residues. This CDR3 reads CASSLLADQETQYF. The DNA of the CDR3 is TGTGCCAGCAGCTTGCTAGCGGACCAAGAGACCCAGTACTTC.

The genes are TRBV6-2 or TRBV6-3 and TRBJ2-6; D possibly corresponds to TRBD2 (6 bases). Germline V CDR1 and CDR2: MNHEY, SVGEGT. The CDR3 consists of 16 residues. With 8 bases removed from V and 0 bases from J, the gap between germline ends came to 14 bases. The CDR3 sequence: CASERVIGSGANVLTF. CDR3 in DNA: TGTGCCAGCGAGCGGGTCATAGGCTCTGGGGCCAACGTCCTGACTTTC.